Reported below is one T cell receptor (beta chain). Its target is not known. These data belong to a study of cytomegalovirus exposure and HLA in healthy donors. Trimming took 0 bases from V and 4 from J, leaving 13 bases between them. The length of the CDR3 is 16 residues. Germline V lookup: CDR1 SGHNT, CDR2 YENEEA. Study-wide results and caveats: According to an earlier analysis, most TCR beta V segments yielded productive rearrangements about 87% or about 30% of the time.

The PCR had 60 Vbeta and 13 Jbeta primers. Assay: immunoSEQ multiplex PCR; the TCRdb copy retains only in-frame clones and omits some. The sample carries around 130,000 clones, roughly 74% recorded once. The clonotype was recovered from a woman aged 50 to 60 in good health and CMV-seropositive. The sequencing sample was made of PBMCs. The V gene is TRBV11-3, the J gene TRBJ2-1; D ambiguous. The DNA for the CDR3 is TGTGCCAGCAGCTTAGATGATCCTAGACGGTACAATGAGCAGTTCTTC. This codes for CASSLDDPRRYNEQFF.